What follows is one T cell receptor beta chain and its context. Sequenced by immunoSEQ multiplex PCR; TCRdb stores in-frame clones only, minus some. The sample has 50,000 to 65,000 clones; approximately 84% are singletons. The CDR3 is made up of 14 amino acids. The ends were cut back, 6 bases at V and 2 bases at J, with 11 bases in the middle. CDR1 is MNHNS and CDR2 is SASEGT in the germline V gene. Locally advanced or metastatic urothelial carcinoma was present in patients. The record originates from a study of PD-L1 blockade in urothelial cancer. Background on the study: The study started patients on atezolizumab in about 2014, giving 1,200 mg intravenously every 3 weeks. Blood was subjected to analysis at 3 weeks (second dose) and 6 weeks following treatment start. T cells were recovered from blood samples at a median of approximately 150,000.

Sequenced here: PBMCs, sampled around atezolizumab (anti-PD-L1) treatment. The V and J genes are TRBV6-1 and TRBJ1-3; TRBD1 might be the D (6 bases). This receptor was obtained from a man in his forties with urothelial cancer. CDR3 DNA: TGTGCCAGCAGCAGCAGGACAGCTGGAAACACCATATATTTT. Residues: CASSSRTAGNTIYF.